This T cell receptor (beta chain) was identified during a study of T-cell reconstitution after alpha-beta-depleted transplantation in children. Using unique molecular identifiers, the investigators prepared the TCRbeta library. One entry per CDR3 protein, called by TCRdb with MiXCR from the PCR reads. Of 200,000 to 300,000 distinct CDR3 sequences in the sample, 12% are singletons; the top ten hold approximately 2.4%. The CDR3 has 16 residues. Losses at the gene ends were 3 bases for V and 0 bases for J; bases not matched to a gene: 5. The germline V gene has CDR1 MNHEY and CDR2 SMNVEV (reference sequence). This clonotype was counted at least ten times.

The sample in question was PBMCs from the stem cell graft donor, obtained from the stem cell graft. The V gene is TRBV27, the J gene TRBJ2-3; 8 bases match TRBD2. This clonotype was sampled from a human donor who donated a stem cell graft to a child with acute lymphoblastic leukemia. The CDR3, as DNA: TGTGCCAGCAGTTTTACCAGCGGGAGCAGCACAGATACGCAGTATTTT. As protein: CASSFTSGSSTDTQYF.